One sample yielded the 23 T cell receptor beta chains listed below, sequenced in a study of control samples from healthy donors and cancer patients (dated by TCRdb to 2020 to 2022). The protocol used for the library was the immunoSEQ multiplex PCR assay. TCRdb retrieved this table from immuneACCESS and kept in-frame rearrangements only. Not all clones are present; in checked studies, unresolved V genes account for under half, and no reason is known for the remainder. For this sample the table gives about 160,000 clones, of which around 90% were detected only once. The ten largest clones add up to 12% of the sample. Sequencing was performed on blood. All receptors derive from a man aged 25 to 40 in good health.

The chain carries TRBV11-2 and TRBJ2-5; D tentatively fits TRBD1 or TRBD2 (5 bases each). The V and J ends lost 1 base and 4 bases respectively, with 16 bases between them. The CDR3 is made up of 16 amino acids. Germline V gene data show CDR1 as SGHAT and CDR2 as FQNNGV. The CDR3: CASSLATPTGRETQYF. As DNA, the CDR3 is TGTGCCAGCAGCTTAGCCACCCCGACGGGGCGAGAGACCCAGTACTTC.

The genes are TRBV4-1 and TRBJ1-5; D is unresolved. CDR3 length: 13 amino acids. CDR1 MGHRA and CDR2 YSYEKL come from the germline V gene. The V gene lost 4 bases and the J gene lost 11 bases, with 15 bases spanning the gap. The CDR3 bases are TGCGCCAGCAGCCCCCCCGGGAGCTATTCCCAGCATTTT. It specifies CASSPPGSYSQHF.

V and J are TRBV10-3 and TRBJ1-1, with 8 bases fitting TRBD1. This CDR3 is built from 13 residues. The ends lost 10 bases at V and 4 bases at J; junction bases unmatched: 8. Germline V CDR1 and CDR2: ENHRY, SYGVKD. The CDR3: CATQQTGGTEAFF. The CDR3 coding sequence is TGTGCCACCCAACAAACAGGGGGCACTGAAGCTTTCTTT.

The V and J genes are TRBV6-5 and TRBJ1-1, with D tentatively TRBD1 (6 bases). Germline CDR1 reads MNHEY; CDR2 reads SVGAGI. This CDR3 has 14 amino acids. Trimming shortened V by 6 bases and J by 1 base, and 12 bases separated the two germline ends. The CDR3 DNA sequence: TGTGCCAGCAGATTTGGGGGCCGGAACACTGAAGCTTTCTTT. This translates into CASRFGGRNTEAFF.

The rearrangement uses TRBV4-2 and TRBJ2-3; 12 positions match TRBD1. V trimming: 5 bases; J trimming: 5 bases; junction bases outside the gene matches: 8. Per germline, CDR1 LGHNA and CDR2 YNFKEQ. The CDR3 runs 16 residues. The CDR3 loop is CASSTPGQGAEDTQYF. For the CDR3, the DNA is TGTGCCAGCAGCACCCCGGGACAGGGGGCTGAAGATACGCAGTATTTT.

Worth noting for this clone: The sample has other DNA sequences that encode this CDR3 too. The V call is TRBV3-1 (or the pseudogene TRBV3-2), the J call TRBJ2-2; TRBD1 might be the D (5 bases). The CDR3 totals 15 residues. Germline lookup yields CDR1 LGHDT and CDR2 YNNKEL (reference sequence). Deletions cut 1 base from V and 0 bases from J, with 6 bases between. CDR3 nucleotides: TGTGCCAGCAGCCAAGGGGGCGCGAACACCGGGGAGCTGTTTTTT. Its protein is CASSQGGANTGELFF.

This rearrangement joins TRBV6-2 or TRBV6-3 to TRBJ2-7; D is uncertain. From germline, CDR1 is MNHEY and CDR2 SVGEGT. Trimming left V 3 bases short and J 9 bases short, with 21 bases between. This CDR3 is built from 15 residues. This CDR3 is CASSYFGPVNSPQYF. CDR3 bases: TGTGCCAGCAGTTATTTTGGGCCCGTGAATTCTCCGCAGTACTTC.

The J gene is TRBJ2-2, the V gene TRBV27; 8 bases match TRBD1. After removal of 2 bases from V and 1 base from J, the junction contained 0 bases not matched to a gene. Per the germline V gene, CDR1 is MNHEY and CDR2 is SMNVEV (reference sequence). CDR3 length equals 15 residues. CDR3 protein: CASSLDRGNTGELFF. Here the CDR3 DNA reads TGTGCCAGCAGTTTAGACAGGGGGAACACCGGGGAGCTGTTTTTT.

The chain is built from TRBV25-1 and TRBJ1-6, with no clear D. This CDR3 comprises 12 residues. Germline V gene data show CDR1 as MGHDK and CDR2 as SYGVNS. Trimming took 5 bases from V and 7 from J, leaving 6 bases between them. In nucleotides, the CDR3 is TGTGCCAGCAGTCCCGGCAATTCACCCCTCCACTTT. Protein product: CASSPGNSPLHF.

The CDR3 region is CASSFSYEQYF. CDR3 bases: TGTGCCAGCAGCTTCTCCTACGAGCAGTACTTC. The V gene is TRBV5-5, the J gene TRBJ2-7, with unresolved D. CDR1 is SGHKS and CDR2 is YYEKEE in the germline V gene (reference sequence). V shed 2 bases and J shed 0 bases, with 0 bases lying between them. The CDR3 contains 11 residues.

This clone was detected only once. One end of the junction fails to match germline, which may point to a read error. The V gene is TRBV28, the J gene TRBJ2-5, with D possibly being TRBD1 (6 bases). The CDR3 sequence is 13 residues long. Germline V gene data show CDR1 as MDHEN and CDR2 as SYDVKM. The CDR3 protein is CTSSATGLETQYF. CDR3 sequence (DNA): TGTACCAGCAGTGCTACAGGGTTGGAGACCCAGTACTTC.

The CDR3 sequence is CSASRDGLKDQPQHF. Here the CDR3 DNA reads TGCAGTGCTAGTCGGGACGGGCTTAAAGATCAGCCCCAGCATTTT. This chain connects TRBV20-1 to TRBJ1-5, with D maybe TRBD1 (5 bases). Germline values: CDR1 DFQATT, CDR2 SNEGSKA (reference sequence). The CDR3 covers 15 residues. Trimming took off 3 bases at V and 5 bases at J, with 17 bases between the two ends.

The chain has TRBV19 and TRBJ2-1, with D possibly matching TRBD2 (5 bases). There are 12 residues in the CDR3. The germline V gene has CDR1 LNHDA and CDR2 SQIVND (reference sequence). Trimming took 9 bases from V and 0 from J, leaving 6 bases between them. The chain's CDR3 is CASGDSYNEQFF. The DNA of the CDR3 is TGTGCCAGCGGGGACTCCTACAATGAGCAGTTCTTC.

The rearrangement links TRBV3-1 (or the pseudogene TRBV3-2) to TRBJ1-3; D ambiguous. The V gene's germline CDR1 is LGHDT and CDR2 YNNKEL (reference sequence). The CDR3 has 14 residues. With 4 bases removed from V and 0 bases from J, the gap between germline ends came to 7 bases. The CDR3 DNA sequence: TGTGCCAGCAGCCCTGCCCTCTCTGGAAACACCATATATTTT. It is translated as CASSPALSGNTIYF.

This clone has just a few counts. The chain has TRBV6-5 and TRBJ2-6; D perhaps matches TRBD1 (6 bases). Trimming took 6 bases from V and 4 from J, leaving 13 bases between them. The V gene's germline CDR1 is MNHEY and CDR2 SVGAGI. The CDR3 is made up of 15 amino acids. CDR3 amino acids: CASRATGPGANVLTF. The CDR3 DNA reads TGTGCCAGCAGAGCAACAGGGCCGGGGGCCAACGTCCTGACTTTC.

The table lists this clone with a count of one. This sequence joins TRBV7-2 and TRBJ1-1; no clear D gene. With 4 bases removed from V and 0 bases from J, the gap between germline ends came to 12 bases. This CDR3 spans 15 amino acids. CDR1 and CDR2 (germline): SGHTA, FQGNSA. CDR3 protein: CASSSRRGMNTEAFF. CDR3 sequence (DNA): TGTGCCAGCAGCTCCAGACGGGGAATGAACACTGAAGCTTTCTTT.

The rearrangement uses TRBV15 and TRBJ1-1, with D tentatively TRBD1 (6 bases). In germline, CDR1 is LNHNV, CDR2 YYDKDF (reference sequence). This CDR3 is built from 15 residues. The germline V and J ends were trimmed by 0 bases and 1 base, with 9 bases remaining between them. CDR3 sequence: CATSRDRGSNTEAFF. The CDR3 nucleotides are TGTGCCACCAGCAGAGACAGGGGATCGAACACTGAAGCTTTCTTT.

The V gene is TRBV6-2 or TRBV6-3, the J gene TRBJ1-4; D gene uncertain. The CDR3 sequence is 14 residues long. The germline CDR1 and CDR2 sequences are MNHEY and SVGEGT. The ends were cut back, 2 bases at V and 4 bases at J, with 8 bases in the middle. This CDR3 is CASSYLRHNEKLFF. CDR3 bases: TGTGCCAGCAGTTACCTCCGGCATAATGAAAAACTGTTTTTT.

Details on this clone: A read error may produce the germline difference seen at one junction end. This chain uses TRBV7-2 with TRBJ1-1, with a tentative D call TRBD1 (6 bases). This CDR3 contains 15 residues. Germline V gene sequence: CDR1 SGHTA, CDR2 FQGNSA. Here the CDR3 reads CASSSPPRTVRRVGF. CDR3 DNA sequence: TGTGCCAGCAGCTCTCCCCCGAGGACAGTTCGCCGTGTAGGATTT.

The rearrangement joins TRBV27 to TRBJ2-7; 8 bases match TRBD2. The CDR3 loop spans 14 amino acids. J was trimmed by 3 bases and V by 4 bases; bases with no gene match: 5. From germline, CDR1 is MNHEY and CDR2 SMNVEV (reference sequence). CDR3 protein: CASSWTSYNYEQYF. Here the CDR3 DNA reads TGTGCCAGCAGTTGGACTAGCTATAACTACGAGCAGTACTTC.

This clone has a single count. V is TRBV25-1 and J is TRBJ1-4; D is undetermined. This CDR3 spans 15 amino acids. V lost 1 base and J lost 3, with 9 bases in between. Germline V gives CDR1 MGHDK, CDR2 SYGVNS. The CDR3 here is CASSEFSGPNEKLFF. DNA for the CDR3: TGTGCCAGCAGTGAATTCTCCGGTCCTAATGAAAAACTGTTTTTT.

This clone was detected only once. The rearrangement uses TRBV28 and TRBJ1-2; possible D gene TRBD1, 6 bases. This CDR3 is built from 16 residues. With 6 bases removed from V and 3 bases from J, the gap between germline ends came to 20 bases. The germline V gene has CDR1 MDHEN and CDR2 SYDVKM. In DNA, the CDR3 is TGTGCCAGCAGAGGCCTGGGGGGGGCGCACGACTATGGCTACACCTTC. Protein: CASRGLGGAHDYGYTF.

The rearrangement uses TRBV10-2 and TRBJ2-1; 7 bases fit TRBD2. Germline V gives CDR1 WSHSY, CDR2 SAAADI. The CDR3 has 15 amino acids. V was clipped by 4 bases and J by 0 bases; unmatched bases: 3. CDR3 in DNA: TGCGCCAGCAGTGTCGAGCGGGACTCCTACAATGAGCAGTTCTTC. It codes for CASSVERDSYNEQFF.